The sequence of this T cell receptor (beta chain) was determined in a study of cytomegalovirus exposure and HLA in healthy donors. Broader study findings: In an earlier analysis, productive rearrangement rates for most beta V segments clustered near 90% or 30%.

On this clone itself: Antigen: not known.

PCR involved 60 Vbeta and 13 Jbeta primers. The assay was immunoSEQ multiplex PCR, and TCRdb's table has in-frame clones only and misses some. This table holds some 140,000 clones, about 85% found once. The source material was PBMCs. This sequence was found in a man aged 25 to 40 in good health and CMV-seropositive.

The CDR3 region is CASSLGLAGAYEQYF. CDR3 nucleotide sequence: TGTGCCAGCAGCTTGGGGCTAGCGGGAGCCTACGAGCAGTACTTC. V is TRBV5-6 and J is TRBJ2-7, with 10 bases that match TRBD2. The CDR3 sequence is 15 residues long. V shed 0 bases, J shed 2 bases, and the junction held 2 bases outside the gene matches. From germline, CDR1 is SGHDT and CDR2 YYEEEE.